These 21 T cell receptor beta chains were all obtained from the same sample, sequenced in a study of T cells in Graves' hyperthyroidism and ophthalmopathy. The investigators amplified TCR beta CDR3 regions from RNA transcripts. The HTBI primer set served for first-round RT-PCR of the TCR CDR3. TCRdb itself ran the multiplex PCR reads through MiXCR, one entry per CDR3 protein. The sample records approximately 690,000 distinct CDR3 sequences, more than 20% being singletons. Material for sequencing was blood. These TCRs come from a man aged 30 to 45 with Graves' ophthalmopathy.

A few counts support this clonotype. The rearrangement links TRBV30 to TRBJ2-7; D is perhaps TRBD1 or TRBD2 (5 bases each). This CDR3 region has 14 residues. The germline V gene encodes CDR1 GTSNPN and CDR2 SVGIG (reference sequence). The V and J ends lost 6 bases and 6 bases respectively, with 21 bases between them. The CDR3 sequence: CACFGDRGVGEQYF. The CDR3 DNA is TGTGCCTGCTTCGGCGATAGAGGGGTCGGCGAGCAGTACTTC.

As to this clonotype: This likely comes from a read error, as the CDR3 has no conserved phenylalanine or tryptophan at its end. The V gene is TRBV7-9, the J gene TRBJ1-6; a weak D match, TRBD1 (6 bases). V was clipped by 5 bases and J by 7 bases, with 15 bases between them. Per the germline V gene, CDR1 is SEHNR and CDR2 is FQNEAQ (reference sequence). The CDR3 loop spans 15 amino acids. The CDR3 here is CASSNSGVGNSPLHL. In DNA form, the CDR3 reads TGTGCCAGCAGCAACTCAGGGGTAGGAAATTCACCCCTCCACCTT.

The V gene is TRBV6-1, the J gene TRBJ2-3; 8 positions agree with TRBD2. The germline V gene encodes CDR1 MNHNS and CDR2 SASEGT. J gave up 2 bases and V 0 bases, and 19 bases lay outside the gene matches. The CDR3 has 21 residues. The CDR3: CASSEAPLAGSRLRDTDTQYF. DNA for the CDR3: TGTGCCAGCAGTGAAGCGCCTTTAGCGGGAAGCCGCCTTAGGGACACAGATACGCAGTATTTT.

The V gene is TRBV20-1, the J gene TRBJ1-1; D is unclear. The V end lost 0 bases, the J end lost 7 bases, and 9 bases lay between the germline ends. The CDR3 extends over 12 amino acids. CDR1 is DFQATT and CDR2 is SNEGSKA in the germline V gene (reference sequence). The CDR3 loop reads CSARDLRYEAFF. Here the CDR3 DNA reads TGCAGTGCTAGAGATCTTCGGTATGAAGCTTTCTTT.

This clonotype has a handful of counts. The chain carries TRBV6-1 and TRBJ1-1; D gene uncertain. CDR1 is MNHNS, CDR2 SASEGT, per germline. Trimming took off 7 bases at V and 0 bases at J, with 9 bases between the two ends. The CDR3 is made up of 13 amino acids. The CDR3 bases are TGTGCCAGCATGATCGCCTTGAACACTGAAGCTTTCTTT. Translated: CASMIALNTEAFF.

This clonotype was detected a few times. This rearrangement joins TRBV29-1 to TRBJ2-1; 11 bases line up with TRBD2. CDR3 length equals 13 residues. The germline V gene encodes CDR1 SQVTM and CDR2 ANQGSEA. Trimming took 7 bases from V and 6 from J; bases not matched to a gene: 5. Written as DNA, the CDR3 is TGCAGCGGCACTAGCGGGAGCGGCAATGAGCAGTTCTTC. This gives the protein CSGTSGSGNEQFF.

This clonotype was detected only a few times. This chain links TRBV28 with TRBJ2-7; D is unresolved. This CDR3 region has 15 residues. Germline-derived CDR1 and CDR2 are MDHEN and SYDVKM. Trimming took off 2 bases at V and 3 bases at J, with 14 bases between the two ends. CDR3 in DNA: TGTGCCAGCAGTTTAAAGGCGGCAGGCAACTACGAGCAGTACTTC. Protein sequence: CASSLKAAGNYEQYF.

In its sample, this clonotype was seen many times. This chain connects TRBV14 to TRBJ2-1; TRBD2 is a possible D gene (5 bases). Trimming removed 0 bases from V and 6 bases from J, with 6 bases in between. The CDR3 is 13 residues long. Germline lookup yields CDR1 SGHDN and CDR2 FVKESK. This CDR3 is CASSQDGGNEQFF. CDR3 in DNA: TGTGCCAGCAGCCAAGATGGAGGCAATGAGCAGTTCTTC. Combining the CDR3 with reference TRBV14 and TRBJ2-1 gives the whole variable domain EAGVTQFPSHSVIEKGQTVTLRCDPISGHDNLYWYRRVMGKEIKFLLHFVKESKQDESGMPNNRFLAERTGGTYSTLKVQPAELEDSGVYFCASSQDGGNEQFFGPGTRLTVL.

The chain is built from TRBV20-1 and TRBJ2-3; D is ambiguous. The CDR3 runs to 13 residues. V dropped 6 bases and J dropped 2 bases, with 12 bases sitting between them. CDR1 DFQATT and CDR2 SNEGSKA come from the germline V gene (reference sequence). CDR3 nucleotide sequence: TGCAGTGCCCCCCCCCGGGTCACAGATACGCAGTATTTT. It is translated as CSAPPRVTDTQYF.

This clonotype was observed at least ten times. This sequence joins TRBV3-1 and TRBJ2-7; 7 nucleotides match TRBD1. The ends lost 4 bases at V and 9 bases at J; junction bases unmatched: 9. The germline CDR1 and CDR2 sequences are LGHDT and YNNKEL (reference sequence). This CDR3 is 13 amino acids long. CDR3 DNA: TGTGCCAGCAGCCCAGACAGGGCCACTGGGCAGTACTTC. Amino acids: CASSPDRATGQYF.

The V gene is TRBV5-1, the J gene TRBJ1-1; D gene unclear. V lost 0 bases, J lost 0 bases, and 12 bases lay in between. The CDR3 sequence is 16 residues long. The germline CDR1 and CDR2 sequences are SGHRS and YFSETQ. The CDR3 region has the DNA TGCGCCAGCAGCTTGGTCGGTGGTCCTTTGAACACTGAAGCTTTCTTT. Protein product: CASSLVGGPLNTEAFF. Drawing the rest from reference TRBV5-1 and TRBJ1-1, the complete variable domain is KAGVTQTPRYLIKTRGQQVTLSCSPISGHRSVSWYQQTPGQGLQFLFEYFSETQRNKGNFPGRFSGRQFSNSRSEMNVSTLELGDSALYLCASSLVGGPLNTEAFFGQGTRLTVV.

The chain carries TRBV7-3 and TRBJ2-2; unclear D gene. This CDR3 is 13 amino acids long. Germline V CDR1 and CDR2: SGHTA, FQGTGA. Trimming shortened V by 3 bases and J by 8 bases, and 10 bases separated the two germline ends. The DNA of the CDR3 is TGTGCCAGCAGCTTCGGAGTGGATGGGGAGCTGTTTTTT. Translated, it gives CASSFGVDGELFF. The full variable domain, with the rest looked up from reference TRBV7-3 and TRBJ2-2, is GAGVSQTPSNKVTEKGKYVELRCDPISGHTALYWYRQSLGQGPEFLIYFQGTGAADDSGLPNDRFFAVRPEGSVSTLKIQRTERGDSAVYLCASSFGVDGELFFGEGSRLTVL.

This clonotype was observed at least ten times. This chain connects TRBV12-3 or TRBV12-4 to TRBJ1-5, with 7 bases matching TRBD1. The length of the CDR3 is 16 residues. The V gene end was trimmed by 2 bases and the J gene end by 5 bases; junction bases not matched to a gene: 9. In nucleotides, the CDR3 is TGTGCCAGCAGTTTAAGGGGACAGTCACCGGATCAGCCCCAGCATTTT. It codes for CASSLRGQSPDQPQHF.

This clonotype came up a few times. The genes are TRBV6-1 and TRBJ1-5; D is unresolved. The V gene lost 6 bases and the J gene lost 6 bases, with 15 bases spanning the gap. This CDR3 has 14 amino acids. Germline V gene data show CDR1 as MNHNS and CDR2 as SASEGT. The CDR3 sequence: CASSLLANSQPQHF. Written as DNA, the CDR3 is TGTGCCAGCAGCCTCCTGGCCAATAGTCAGCCCCAGCATTTT.

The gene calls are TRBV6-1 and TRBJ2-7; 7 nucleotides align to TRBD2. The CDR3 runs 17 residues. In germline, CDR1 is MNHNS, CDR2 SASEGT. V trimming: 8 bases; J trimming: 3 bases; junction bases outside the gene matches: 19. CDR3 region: CASGRGNGLVGNYEQYF. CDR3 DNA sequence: TGTGCCAGCGGGAGGGGTAATGGACTAGTGGGGAACTACGAGCAGTACTTC.

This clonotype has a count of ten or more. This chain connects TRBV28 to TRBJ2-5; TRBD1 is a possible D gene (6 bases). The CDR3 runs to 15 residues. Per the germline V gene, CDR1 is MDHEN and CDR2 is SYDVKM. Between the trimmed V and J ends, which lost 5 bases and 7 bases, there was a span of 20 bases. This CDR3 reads CASSPPGTQTGTQYF. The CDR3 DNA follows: TGTGCCAGCAGTCCCCCCGGGACACAAACGGGGACCCAGTACTTC.

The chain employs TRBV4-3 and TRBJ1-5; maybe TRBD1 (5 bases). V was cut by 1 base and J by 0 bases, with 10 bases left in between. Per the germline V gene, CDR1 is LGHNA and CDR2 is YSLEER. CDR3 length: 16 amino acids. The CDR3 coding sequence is TGCGCCAGCAGCCAAGCCGCAGGGAATAGCAATCAGCCCCAGCATTTT. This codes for CASSQAAGNSNQPQHF.

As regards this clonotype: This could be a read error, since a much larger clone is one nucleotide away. The CDR3 DNA sequence: TGTGCCAGCAGTTACTCTAGCCTCCGAGAGACCCAGTACTTC. This codes for CASSYSSLRETQYF. V usage is TRBV6-6 and J usage is TRBJ2-5; D is undetermined. The germline V gene encodes CDR1 MNHNY and CDR2 SVGAGI (reference sequence). The ends were cut back, 0 bases at V and 4 bases at J, with 9 bases in the middle. The CDR3 length is 14 residues.

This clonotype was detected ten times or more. CDR3 sequence reads: CASSGQGQEGYTF. The CDR3 nucleotides read TGTGCCAGCAGTGGACAGGGGCAGGAGGGCTACACCTTC. V and J are TRBV2 and TRBJ1-2, with 8 bases lining up with TRBD1. Germline V lookup: CDR1 SNHLY, CDR2 FYNNEI. The V and J ends lost 4 bases and 8 bases, in that order; junction bases with no gene match: 6. The CDR3 has 13 residues.

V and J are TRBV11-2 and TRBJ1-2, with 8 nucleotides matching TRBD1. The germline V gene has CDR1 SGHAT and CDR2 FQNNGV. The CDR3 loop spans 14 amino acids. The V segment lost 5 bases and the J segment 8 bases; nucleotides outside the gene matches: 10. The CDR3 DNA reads TGTGCCAGCAGCCGACCCTCACAGGGGGGCGGCTACACCTTC. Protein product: CASSRPSQGGGYTF. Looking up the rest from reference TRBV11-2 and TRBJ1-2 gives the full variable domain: EAGVAQSPRYKIIEKRQSVAFWCNPISGHATLYWYQQILGQGPKLLIQFQNNGVVDDSQLPKDRFSAERLKGVDSTLKIQPAKLEDSAVYLCASSRPSQGGGYTFGSGTRLTVV.

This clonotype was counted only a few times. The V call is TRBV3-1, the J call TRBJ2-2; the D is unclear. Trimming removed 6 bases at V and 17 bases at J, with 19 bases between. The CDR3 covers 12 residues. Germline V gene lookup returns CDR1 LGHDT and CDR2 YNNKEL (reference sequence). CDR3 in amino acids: CASRTSSQRLFF. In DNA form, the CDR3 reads TGTGCCAGCAGAACCAGTTCCCAGAGGCTATTTTTT. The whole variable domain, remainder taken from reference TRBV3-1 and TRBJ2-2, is DTAVSQTPKYLVTQMGNDKSIKCEQNLGHDTMYWYKQDSKKFLKIMFSYNNKELIINETVPNRFSPKSPDKAHLNLHINSLELGDSAVYFCASRTSSQRLFFGEGSRLTVL.